The following is a TCR beta chain sequence with its context. This sample is part of a study of blood T cell repertoires in COVID-19. The overall study: COVID-19 samples, acute and convalescent, were from the United States, Italy and Spain. In each case, the material was cDNA or gDNA derived from T cells, B-cell-depleted T cells, or PBMCs.

Authors' processing steps: Reference gene primers were amplified, and this amplification served to estimate nucleated cell counts. Profiling relied on immunoSEQ multiplex PCR, and the TCRdb table lists in-frame clones only, not all of them. V and J calls and clone size follow that table, whereas D and trimming were derived from the DNA. This sample has 72,000 or so clones, with about 81% found just once. Sample: peripheral blood. The clonotype originates from a human donor in a cohort sampled during active COVID-19.

Here the CDR3 reads CASSVVSGTYNEQFF. The CDR3 DNA follows: TGTGCCAGCAGCGTAGTAAGCGGAACCTACAATGAGCAGTTCTTC. The genes are TRBV9 and TRBJ2-1; the D gene is possibly TRBD2 (5 bases). CDR1 SGDLS and CDR2 YYNGEE come from the germline V gene. Trimming shortened V by 0 bases and J by 2 bases, and 9 bases separated the two germline ends. This CDR3 has 15 amino acids.